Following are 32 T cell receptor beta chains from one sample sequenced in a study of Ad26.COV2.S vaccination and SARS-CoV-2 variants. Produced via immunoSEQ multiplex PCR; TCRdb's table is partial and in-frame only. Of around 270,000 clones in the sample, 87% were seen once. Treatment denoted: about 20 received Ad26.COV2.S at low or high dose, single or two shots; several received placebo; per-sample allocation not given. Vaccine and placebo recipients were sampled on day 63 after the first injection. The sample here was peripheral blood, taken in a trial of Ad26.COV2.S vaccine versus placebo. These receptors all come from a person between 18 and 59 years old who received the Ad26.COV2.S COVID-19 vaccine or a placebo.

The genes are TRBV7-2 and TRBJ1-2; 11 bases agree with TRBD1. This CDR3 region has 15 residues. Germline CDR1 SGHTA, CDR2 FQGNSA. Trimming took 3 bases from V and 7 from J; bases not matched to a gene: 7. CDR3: CASSFFGQGAGGYTF. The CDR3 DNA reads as TGTGCCAGCAGCTTTTTTGGACAGGGGGCAGGTGGCTACACCTTC.

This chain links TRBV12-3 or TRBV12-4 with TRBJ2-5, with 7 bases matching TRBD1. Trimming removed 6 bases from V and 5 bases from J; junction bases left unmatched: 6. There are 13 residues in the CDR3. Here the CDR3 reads CASRAQGVETQYF. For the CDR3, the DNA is TGTGCCAGCAGAGCCCAGGGGGTTGAGACCCAGTACTTC.

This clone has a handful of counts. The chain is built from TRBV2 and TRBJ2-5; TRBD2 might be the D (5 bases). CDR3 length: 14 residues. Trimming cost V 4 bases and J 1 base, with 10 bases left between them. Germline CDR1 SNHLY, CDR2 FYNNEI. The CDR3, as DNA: TGTGCCAGCAGTGCCCTAGCTCTCCAAGAGACCCAGTACTTC. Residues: CASSALALQETQYF.

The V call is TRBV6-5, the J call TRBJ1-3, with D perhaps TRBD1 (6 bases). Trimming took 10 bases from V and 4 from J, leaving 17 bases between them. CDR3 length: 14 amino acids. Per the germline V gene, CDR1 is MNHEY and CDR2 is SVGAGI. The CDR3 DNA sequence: TGTGCCACACACGCAGGCGGGACAGGAAACACCATATATTTT. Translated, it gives CATHAGGTGNTIYF.

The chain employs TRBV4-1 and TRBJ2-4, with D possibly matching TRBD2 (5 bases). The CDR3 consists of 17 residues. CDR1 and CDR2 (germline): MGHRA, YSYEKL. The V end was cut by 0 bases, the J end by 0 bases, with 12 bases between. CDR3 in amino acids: CASSQDSGDKAKNIQYF. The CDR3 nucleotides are TGCGCCAGCAGCCAAGATTCCGGGGATAAAGCCAAAAACATTCAGTACTTC.

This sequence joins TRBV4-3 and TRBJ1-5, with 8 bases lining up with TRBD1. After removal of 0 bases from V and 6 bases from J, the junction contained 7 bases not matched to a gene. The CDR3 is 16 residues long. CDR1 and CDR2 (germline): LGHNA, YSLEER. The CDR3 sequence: CASSQDPGGAGQPQHF. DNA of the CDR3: TGCGCCAGCAGCCAAGATCCAGGGGGCGCGGGTCAGCCCCAGCATTTT.

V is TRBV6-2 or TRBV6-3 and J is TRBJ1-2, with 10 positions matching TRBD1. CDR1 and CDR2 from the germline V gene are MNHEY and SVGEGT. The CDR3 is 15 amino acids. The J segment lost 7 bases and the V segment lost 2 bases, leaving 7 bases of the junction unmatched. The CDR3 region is CASSYAGTGVGGYTF. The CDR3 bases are TGTGCCAGCAGTTACGCTGGGACAGGGGTAGGTGGCTACACCTTC.

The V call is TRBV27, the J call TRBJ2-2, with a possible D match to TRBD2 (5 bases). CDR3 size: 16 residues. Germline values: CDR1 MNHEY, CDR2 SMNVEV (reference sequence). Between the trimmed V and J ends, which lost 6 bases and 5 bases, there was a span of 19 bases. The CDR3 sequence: CASRPWVGRLTGELFF. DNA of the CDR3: TGTGCCAGCAGACCATGGGTTGGGAGACTGACCGGGGAGCTGTTTTTT.

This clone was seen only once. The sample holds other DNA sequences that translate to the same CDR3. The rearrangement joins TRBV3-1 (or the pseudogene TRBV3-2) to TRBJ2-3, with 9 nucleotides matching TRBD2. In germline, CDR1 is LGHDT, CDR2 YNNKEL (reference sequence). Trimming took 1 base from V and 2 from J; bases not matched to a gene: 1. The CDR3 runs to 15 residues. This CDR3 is CASSQVAGVTDTQYF. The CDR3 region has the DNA TGTGCCAGCAGCCAAGTAGCGGGAGTCACAGATACGCAGTATTTT.

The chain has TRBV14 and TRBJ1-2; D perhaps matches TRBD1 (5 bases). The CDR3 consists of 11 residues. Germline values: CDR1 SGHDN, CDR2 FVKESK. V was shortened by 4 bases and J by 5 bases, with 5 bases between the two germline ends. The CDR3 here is CASSRGYGYTF. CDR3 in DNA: TGTGCCAGCAGCCGGGGGTATGGCTACACCTTC.

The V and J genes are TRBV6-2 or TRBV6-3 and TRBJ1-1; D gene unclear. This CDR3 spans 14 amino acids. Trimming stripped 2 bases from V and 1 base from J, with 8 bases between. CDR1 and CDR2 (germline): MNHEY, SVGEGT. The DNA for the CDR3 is TGTGCCAGCAGTTACAAGGGAGAGAACACTGAAGCTTTCTTT. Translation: CASSYKGENTEAFF.

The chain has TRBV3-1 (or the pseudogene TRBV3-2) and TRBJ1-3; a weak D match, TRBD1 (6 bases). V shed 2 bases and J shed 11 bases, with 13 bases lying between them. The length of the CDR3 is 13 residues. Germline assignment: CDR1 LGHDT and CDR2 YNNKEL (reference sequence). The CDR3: CASSQQGLSAIYF. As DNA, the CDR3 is TGTGCCAGCAGCCAACAGGGGTTGAGTGCCATATATTTT.

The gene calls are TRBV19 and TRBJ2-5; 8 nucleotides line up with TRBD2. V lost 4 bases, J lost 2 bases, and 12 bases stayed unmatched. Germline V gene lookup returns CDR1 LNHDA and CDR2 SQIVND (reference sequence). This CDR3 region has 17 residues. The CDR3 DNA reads TGTGCCAGTAGTAAAGTCGATCGGGCGGGAGGTCAAGAGACCCAGTACTTC. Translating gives CASSKVDRAGGQETQYF.

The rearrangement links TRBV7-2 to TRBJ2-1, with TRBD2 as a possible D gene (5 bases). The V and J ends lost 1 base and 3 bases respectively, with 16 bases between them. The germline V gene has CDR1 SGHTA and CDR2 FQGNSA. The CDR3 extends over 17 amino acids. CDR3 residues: CASSLDLAANFYNEQFF. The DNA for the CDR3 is TGTGCCAGCAGCTTAGATCTAGCCGCTAATTTCTACAATGAGCAGTTCTTC. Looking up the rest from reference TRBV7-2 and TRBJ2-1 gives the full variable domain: GAGVSQSPSNKVTEKGKDVELRCDPISGHTALYWYRQSLGQGLEFLIYFQGNSAPDKSGLPSDRFSAERTGGSVSTLTIQRTQQEDSAVYLCASSLDLAANFYNEQFFGPGTRLTVL.

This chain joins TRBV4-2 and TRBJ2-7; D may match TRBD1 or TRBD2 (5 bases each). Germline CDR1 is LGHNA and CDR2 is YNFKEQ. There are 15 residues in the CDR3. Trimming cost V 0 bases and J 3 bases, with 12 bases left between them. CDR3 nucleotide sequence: TGTGCCAGCAGCCAAGAAGCCGGGACCCACTACGAGCAGTACTTC. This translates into CASSQEAGTHYEQYF.

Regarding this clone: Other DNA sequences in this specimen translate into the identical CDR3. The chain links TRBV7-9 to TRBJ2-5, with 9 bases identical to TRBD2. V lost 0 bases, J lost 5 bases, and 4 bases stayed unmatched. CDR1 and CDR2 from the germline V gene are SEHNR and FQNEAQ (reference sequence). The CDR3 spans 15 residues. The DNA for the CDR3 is TGTGCCAGCAGCTTAGCTAGCGGGAGCGGGGAGACCCAGTACTTC. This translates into CASSLASGSGETQYF.

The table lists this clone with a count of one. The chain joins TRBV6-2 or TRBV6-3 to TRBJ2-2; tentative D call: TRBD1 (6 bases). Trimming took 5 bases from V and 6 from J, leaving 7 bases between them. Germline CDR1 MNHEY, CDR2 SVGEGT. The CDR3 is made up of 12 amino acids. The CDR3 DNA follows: TGTGCCAGCAGTCGACAGGCCGGGGAGCTGTTTTTT. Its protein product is CASSRQAGELFF.

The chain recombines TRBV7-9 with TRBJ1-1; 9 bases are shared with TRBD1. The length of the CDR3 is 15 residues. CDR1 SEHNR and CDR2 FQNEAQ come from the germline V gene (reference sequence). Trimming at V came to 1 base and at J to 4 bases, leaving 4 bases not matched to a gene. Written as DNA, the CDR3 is TGTGCCAGCAGCTTAGTTGGGACAGGGCCCACTGAAGCTTTCTTT. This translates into CASSLVGTGPTEAFF.

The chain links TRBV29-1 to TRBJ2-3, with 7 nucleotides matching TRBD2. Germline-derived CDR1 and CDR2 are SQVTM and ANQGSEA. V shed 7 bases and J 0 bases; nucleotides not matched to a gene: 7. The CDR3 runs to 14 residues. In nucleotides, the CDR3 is TGCAGCGAACCCCTAGCGGCTAGCACAGATACGCAGTATTTT. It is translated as CSEPLAASTDTQYF.

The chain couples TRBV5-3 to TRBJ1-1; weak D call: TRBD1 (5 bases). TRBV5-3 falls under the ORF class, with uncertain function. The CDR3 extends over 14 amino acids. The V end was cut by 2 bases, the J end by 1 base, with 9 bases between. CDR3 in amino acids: CARSLRQTNTEAFF. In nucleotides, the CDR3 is TGTGCCAGAAGCTTACGACAGACGAACACTGAAGCTTTCTTT.

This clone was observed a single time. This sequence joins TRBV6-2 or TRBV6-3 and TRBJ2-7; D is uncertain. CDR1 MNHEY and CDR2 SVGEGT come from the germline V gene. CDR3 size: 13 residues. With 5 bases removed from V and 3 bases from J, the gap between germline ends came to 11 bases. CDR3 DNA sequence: TGTGCCAGCAGTGAGCTGGGTAACTACGAGCAGTACGTC. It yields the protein CASSELGNYEQYV.

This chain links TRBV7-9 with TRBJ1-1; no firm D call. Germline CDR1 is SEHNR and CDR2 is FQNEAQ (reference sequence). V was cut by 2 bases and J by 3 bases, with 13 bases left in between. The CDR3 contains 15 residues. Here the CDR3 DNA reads TGTGCCAGCAGCTTAAAGCGTCAGGCGTACACTGAAGCTTTCTTT. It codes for CASSLKRQAYTEAFF.

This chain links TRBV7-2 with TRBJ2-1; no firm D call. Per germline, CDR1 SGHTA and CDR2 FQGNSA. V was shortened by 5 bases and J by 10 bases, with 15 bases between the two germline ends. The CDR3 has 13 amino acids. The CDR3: CASSLPRTVEQFF. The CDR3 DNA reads TGTGCCAGCAGCCTCCCTCGGACGGTCGAGCAGTTCTTC.

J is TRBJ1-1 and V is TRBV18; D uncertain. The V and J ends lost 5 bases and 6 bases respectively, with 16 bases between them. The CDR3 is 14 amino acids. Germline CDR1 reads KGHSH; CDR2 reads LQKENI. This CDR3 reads CASSSGRGFAEAFF. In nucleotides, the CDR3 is TGTGCCAGCTCAAGCGGTAGAGGTTTCGCTGAAGCTTTCTTT.

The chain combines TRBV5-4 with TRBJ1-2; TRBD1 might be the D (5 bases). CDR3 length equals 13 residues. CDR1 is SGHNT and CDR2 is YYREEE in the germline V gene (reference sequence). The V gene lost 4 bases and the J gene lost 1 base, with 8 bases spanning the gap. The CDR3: CASSTGVNYGYTF. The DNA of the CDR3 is TGTGCCAGCAGCACAGGAGTTAACTATGGCTACACCTTC.

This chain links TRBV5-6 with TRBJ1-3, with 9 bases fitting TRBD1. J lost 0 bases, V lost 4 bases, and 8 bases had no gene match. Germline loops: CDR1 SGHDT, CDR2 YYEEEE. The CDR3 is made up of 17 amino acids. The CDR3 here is CASSPDRGVYSGNTIYF. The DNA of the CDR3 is TGTGCCAGCAGCCCGGACAGGGGCGTATACTCTGGAAACACCATATATTTT.

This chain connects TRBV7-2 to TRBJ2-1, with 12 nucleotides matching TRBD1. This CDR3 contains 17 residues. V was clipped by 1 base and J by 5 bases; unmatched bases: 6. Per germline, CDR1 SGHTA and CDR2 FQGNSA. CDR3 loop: CASSLGDRGRRDNEQFF. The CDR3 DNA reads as TGTGCCAGCAGCTTAGGGGACAGGGGGCGCAGGGACAATGAGCAGTTCTTC.

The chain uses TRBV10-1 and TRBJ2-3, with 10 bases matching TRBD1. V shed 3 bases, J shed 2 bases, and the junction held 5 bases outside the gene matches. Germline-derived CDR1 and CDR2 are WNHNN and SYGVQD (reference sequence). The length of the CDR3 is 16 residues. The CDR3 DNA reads TGCGCCAGCAGTGACACCGGGACAGGGGCCACAGATACGCAGTATTTT. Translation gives CASSDTGTGATDTQYF.

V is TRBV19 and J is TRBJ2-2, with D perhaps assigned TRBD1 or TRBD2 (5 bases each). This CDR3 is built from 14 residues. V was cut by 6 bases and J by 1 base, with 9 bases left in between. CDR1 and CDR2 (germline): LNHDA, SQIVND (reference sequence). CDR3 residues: CASRGTGNTGELFF. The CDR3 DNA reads TGTGCCAGTAGGGGGACGGGGAACACCGGGGAGCTGTTTTTT.

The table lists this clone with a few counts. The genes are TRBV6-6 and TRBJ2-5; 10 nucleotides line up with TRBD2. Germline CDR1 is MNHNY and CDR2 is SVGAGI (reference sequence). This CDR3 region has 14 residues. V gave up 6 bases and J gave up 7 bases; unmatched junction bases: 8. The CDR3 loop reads CASSSPSGSPTQYF. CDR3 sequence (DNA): TGTGCCAGCAGCTCTCCTAGCGGGAGTCCGACCCAGTACTTC.

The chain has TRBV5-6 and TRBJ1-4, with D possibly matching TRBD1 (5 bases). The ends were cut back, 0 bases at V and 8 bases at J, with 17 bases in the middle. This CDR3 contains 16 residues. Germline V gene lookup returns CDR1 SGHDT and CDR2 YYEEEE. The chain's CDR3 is CASSLGRLGANEKLFF. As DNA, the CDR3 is TGTGCCAGCAGCTTGGGAAGGCTCGGGGCAAACGAAAAACTGTTTTTT.

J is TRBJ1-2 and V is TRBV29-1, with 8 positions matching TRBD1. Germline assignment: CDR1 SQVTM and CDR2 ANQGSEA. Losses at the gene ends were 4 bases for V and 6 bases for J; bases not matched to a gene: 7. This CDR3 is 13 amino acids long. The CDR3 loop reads CSVGGQGSNGYTF. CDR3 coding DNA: TGCAGCGTTGGAGGACAGGGTTCGAATGGCTACACCTTC. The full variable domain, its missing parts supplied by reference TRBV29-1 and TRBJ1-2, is SAVISQKPSRDICQRGTSLTIQCQVDSQVTMMFWYRQQPGQSLTLIATANQGSEATYESGFVIDKFPISRPNLTFSTLTVSNMSPEDSSIYLCSVGGQGSNGYTFGSGTRLTVV.